One T cell receptor (beta chain) is described in this entry. The data originate from a study of blood T cell repertoires in COVID-19. In the study overall: Spain, Italy and the United States supplied samples that represented acute and convalescent COVID-19.

The study recruited people aged about 18 to 90 years across approximately 23 US areas. Participant reports of clinical history set cohort assignment. Two negative PCRs, clearance, or symptom resolution had been documented for recovered Cohort 3 donors. This table comes from immunoSEQ multiplex PCR, and its TCRdb copy is limited to in-frame clones, with some not included. The table includes 170,000 or so clones, roughly 90% detected once. With 4 bases clipped from V and 5 bases from J, the junction kept 5 bases outside the gene matches. From germline, CDR1 is SGHTA and CDR2 FQGNSA. This CDR3 spans 15 amino acids.

The origin of this receptor is a woman in her 50s who had recovered from COVID-19. The sequenced sample was PBMCs or T cells enriched from blood (not recorded which). The V gene is TRBV7-2, the J gene TRBJ1-6; 7 bases match TRBD1. In DNA form, the CDR3 reads TGTGCCAGCAGCTCAGACAGGGCGGATAATTCACCCCTCCACTTT. Its protein product is CASSSDRADNSPLHF. Full variable domain (rest looked up from reference TRBV7-2 and TRBJ1-6): GAGVSQSPSNKVTEKGKDVELRCDPISGHTALYWYRQSLGQGLEFLIYFQGNSAPDKSGLPSDRFSAERTGGSVSTLTIQRTQQEDSAVYLCASSSDRADNSPLHFGNGTRLTVT.